The table lists the clone carrying this T cell receptor beta chain with many counts. The antigen remains unidentified. Trimming stripped 2 bases from V and 0 bases from J, with 5 bases between. The germline CDR1 and CDR2 sequences are DFQATT and SNEGSKA (reference sequence). The CDR3 is made up of 12 amino acids. This sample stems from a study of blood T cells in healthy people across ages. The second PCR ran about 6 to 12 cycles with a sample-barcoded 5' primer and J-beta primers. TCRdb processed the 5' RACE reads anew with MiXCR; each CDR3 protein has one entry. The sample lists about 1.7 million distinct CDR3 sequences; about 30% were seen once. Whole-study findings and limits: Older age coincided with a roughly linear decline in TCR beta diversity per million T cells.

The chain uses TRBV20-1 and TRBJ2-7, with D hard to call. The receptor was derived from a woman in her 30s in good health. The sequenced sample consisted of blood. CDR3: CSARFPSYEQYF. DNA for the CDR3: TGCAGTGCTAGATTCCCCTCCTACGAGCAGTACTTC.